In its sample, the clone carrying this TCR beta chain was seen a few times. What it binds is unknown. Separate cDNA molecules each had unique molecular identifiers attached to them. TCRdb reprocessed the 5' RACE reads via MiXCR and lists one record per CDR3 protein. The sample lists around 77,000 distinct CDR3 sequences, around 5% occurring once. This entry comes from a study of early T cells in non-severe SARS-CoV-2 infection. Study information: Unsorted whole-blood RNA was sequenced in bulk, leaving chains unpaired. Whole-study results and caveats: Matching with VDJdb favored anti-spike CD8 responses (missing private and CD4 specificities).

This CDR3 contains 15 residues. After removal of 6 bases from V and 10 bases from J, the junction contained 11 bases not matched to a gene. Germline V gene data show CDR1 as MDHEN and CDR2 as SYDVKM. This specimen consisted of whole blood, obtained at baseline. The receptor was derived from an adult who was a healthcare worker with PCR-confirmed SARS-CoV-2 infection or an uninfected control (not recorded which). The rearrangement joins TRBV28 to TRBJ1-4, with TRBD1 matching 10 bases. CDR3 amino acids: CASSSLTGGVVKLFF. CDR3 DNA sequence: TGTGCCAGCAGCTCCTTGACAGGGGGCGTCGTAAAACTGTTTTTT. The whole variable domain, remainder taken from reference TRBV28 and TRBJ1-4, is DVKVTQSSRYLVKRTGEKVFLECVQDMDHENMFWYRQDPGLGLRLIYFSYDVKMKEKGDIPEGYSVSREKKERFSLILESASTNQTSMYLCASSSLTGGVVKLFFGSGTQLSVL.